The 13 T cell receptor beta chains below all came from one sample that was sequenced in a study of spatial heterogeneity in lung cancer (dated by TCRdb to the late 2010s). In light of the paper, this sample's time point label describes: blood at routine non-recurrence follow-up after resection. Libraries were built with 5' RACE. This sample was sequenced with a NextSeq 500. TCRdb redid the processing of the public reads, applying fastp at Q25 and MiXCR, and retained in-frame beta chains. Identical CDR3 protein sequences are pooled into one entry, listed with their most common genes and DNA. A total of 45,000 to 50,000 distinct CDR3 sequences appear in this sample, 10% to 15% of them only once. 30% to 35% of the sample is taken by the ten largest. This sample comprised PBMCs, obtained at follow-up. Receptors were obtained from a male donor with early-stage non-small cell lung cancer.

This clonotype was observed a few times. V gene TRBV5-5 combines with J gene TRBJ1-3; D not certain. The V gene lost 4 bases and the J gene lost 4 bases, with 15 bases spanning the gap. Germline-derived CDR1 and CDR2 are SGHKS and YYEKEE (reference sequence). CDR3 length: 15 residues. CDR3 nucleotides: TGTGCCAGCAGCCCCCGCCCGACGTGGGGAAACACCATATATTTT. This sequence encodes CASSPRPTWGNTIYF.

This clonotype was counted at least ten times. The DNA for the CDR3 is TGTGCCAGCATGCGGACAGGATCCTACGAGCAGTACTTC. Amino acids: CASMRTGSYEQYF. The gene calls are TRBV2 and TRBJ2-7, with TRBD1 matching 7 bases. Unmatched junction bases numbered 4, after V lost 7 bases and J lost 1 base. Germline V gene sequence: CDR1 SNHLY, CDR2 FYNNEI. CDR3 length equals 13 residues.

This clonotype appeared a few times. This chain uses TRBV19 with TRBJ1-2, with D unclear. The ends were cut back, 5 bases at V and 4 bases at J, with 11 bases in the middle. The CDR3 has 13 amino acids. Germline CDR1 reads LNHDA; CDR2 reads SQIVND (reference sequence). CDR3 sequence (DNA): TGTGCCAGTAGTCCATCTGGTCTCTATGGCTACACCTTC. Amino acid sequence: CASSPSGLYGYTF. The variable domain in full, with the rest retrieved from reference TRBV19 and TRBJ1-2, is DGGITQSPKYLFRKEGQNVTLSCEQNLNHDAMYWYRQDPGQGLRLIYYSQIVNDFQKGDIAEGYSVSREKKESFPLTVTSAQKNPTAFYLCASSPSGLYGYTFGSGTRLTVV.

The CDR3 is CASSRDRPESLPHHNEQFF. In DNA, the CDR3 is TGTGCCAGCAGCCGAGACCGCCCTGAATCTCTACCCCATCACAATGAGCAGTTCTTC. The genes are TRBV7-9 and TRBJ2-1; no reliable D call. Trimming took off 5 bases at V and 5 bases at J, with 28 bases between the two ends. In germline, CDR1 is SEHNR, CDR2 FQNEAQ (reference sequence). The CDR3 runs to 19 residues.

The J gene is TRBJ2-4, the V gene TRBV20-1, with D maybe TRBD2 (5 bases). Germline values: CDR1 DFQATT, CDR2 SNEGSKA (reference sequence). The CDR3 is made up of 11 amino acids. The V gene lost 4 bases and the J gene lost 8 bases, with 9 bases spanning the gap. In nucleotides, the CDR3 is TGCAGTGCTACGAGGGCCGACATTCAGTACTTC. It is translated as CSATRADIQYF.

This clonotype was observed at least ten times. V is TRBV27 and J is TRBJ1-4; D is unresolved. This CDR3 comprises 15 residues. Germline CDR1 and CDR2: MNHEY and SMNVEV (reference sequence). V lost 5 bases to trimming and J lost 5 bases, with 15 bases between them. The CDR3 nucleotides are TGTGCCAGCAGTAGAAAACCGGGCCCGAATGAAAAACTGTTTTTT. Amino acid sequence: CASSRKPGPNEKLFF.

This clonotype was observed a handful of times. V gene TRBV7-7 combines with J gene TRBJ2-1; 9 bases agree with TRBD2. The CDR3 is made up of 17 amino acids. Losses at the gene ends were 5 bases for V and 7 bases for J; bases not matched to a gene: 15. Germline CDR1 SSHAT, CDR2 FNYEAQ (reference sequence). CDR3 sequence (DNA): TGTGCCAGCAGCCCCCCGGGACTAGCCAATCATTTGAATGAGCAGTTCTTC. This translates into CASSPPGLANHLNEQFF.

This clonotype came up many times. The chain is built from TRBV12-3 or TRBV12-4 and TRBJ2-6; 8 nucleotides align to TRBD1. V was clipped by 7 bases and J by 0 bases; unmatched bases: 11. The CDR3 length is 18 residues. The CDR3 DNA reads as TGTGCCAGCAAGCTGTCCGGGACAGGTGACTCTGGGGCCAACGTCCTGACTTTC. It codes for CASKLSGTGDSGANVLTF.

There are many counts of this clonotype. The chain uses TRBV12-3 or TRBV12-4 and TRBJ2-1, with D unresolved. The V end was cut by 3 bases, the J end by 4 bases, with 10 bases between. CDR3 length: 14 residues. DNA of the CDR3: TGTGCCAGCAGTTTGAACGCCGGTTACAATGAGCAGTTCTTC. It yields the protein CASSLNAGYNEQFF.

This clonotype was recorded many times. The V call is TRBV7-2, the J call TRBJ1-1, with TRBD1 matching over 9 bases. CDR3 length: 16 amino acids. J was trimmed by 0 bases and V by 1 base; bases with no gene match: 3. Germline loops: CDR1 SGHTA, CDR2 FQGNSA. CDR3 in amino acids: CASSLGGQGMNTEAFF. The CDR3 bases are TGTGCCAGCAGCTTAGGGGGACAGGGAATGAACACTGAAGCTTTCTTT.

This clonotype was seen ten or more times. The J gene is TRBJ2-7, the V gene TRBV12-3 or TRBV12-4; no clear D. Between the trimmed V and J ends, which lost 3 bases and 0 bases, there was a span of 9 bases. The CDR3 contains 14 residues. The CDR3 bases are TGTGCCAGCAGTTTCGCCCGGGTCTCCTACGAGCAGTACTTC. It codes for CASSFARVSYEQYF.

The genes are TRBV7-6 and TRBJ1-6; the D gene is possibly TRBD1 (6 bases). V was shortened by 5 bases and J by 7 bases, with 12 bases between the two germline ends. This CDR3 comprises 14 residues. Germline V gene lookup returns CDR1 SGHVS and CDR2 FNYEAQ. The CDR3 loop is CASSRGQWNSPLHF. Written as DNA, the CDR3 is TGTGCCAGCAGCCGAGGACAGTGGAATTCACCCCTCCACTTT. Full variable domain (rest looked up from reference TRBV7-6 and TRBJ1-6): GAGVSQSPRYKVTKRGQDVALRCDPISGHVSLYWYRQALGQGPEFLTYFNYEAQQDKSGLPNDRFSAERPEGSISTLTIQRTEQRDSAMYRCASSRGQWNSPLHFGNGTRLTVT.

There are many counts of this clonotype. The chain is built from TRBV4-3 and TRBJ1-4; no reliable D call. This CDR3 contains 15 residues. V was clipped by 1 base and J by 0 bases, with 6 bases between them. Germline assignment: CDR1 LGHNA and CDR2 YSLEER. The CDR3 loop is CASSQGATTNEKLFF. The CDR3 region has the DNA TGCGCCAGCAGCCAAGGAGCTACAACTAATGAAAAACTGTTTTTT.